The source of this T cell receptor beta chain is a study of patients and donors after allogeneic stem cell transplantation. TCRdb reprocessed the RT-PCR reads with MiXCR, giving one entry per CDR3 protein. The repertoire consists of roughly 960,000 distinct CDR3 sequences, with around 17% occurring once and the leading ten covering around 6%. This clonotype came up a few times. The CDR3 contains 12 residues. Germline-derived CDR1 and CDR2 are SQVTM and ANQGSEA. The ends lost 7 bases at V and 4 bases at J; junction bases unmatched: 4. The receptor's source is a human donor who was either an allogeneic HSCT recipient or a stem cell or donor lymphocyte infusion donor (not recorded which). It is not recorded whose cells these are; they may come from a transplant donor. The chain recombines TRBV29-1 with TRBJ1-2, with 9 nucleotides matching TRBD1. Material for sequencing was blood, either unsorted or a sorted T cell fraction (not recorded which). The CDR3 sequence: CSGGTGSYGYTF. CDR3 in DNA: TGCAGCGGTGGGACAGGGAGCTATGGCTACACCTTC.